This TCR beta chain was sequenced in a study of Ad26.COV2.S vaccination and SARS-CoV-2 variants. This sample's treatment: some 19 received Ad26.COV2.S at low or high dose, single or two shots; about 5 received placebo; per-sample allocation not given. Specimen acquisition occurred on day 63 following the initial vaccine or placebo injection. From germline, CDR1 is PRHDT and CDR2 FYEKMQ (reference sequence). This CDR3 has 12 residues. The V end was cut by 5 bases, the J end by 10 bases, with 12 bases between. This table comes from immunoSEQ multiplex PCR, and its TCRdb copy is limited to in-frame clones, with some not included. This table holds 240,000 or so clones, around 87% found once.

Sequenced here: peripheral blood, sampled in a trial of Ad26.COV2.S vaccine versus placebo. This TCR came from a person between 18 and 59 years old who received the Ad26.COV2.S COVID-19 vaccine or a placebo. The rearrangement links TRBV13 to TRBJ2-1; D remains ambiguous. The CDR3 loop reads CASSPQGPEQFF. In nucleotides, the CDR3 is TGTGCCAGCAGCCCCCAAGGGCCCGAGCAGTTCTTC.